Listed below are T cell receptor beta chains from one sample, sequenced in a study of T cell repertoires in cytomegalovirus infection. TCRdb re-derived calls from the reads in MiXCR, one entry per CDR3 protein. The table includes about a million distinct CDR3 sequences, around 32% detected once. The antigens for these receptors are not known. Source: cultured CD8+ T cells from PBMCs, taken from culture after CMV antigen stimulation. The receptors derive from a human donor in good health (CMV status not recorded). Some clones in this sample may be carry-over from other donors' samples. The CDR3 runs from the conserved cysteine through the conserved F or W. A D gene is named only where the DNA matches it firmly. Clone size appears in some rows only: once, few, many, or a class for an expanded clone.

D gene: TRBD2
J gene: TRBJ2-2
CDR3 length: 18
clone size: few
V gene: TRBV28
CDR3 protein: CASRVRLAGARGTGELFF
CDR3 DNA: TGTGCCAGCAGGGTCCGGCTAGCGGGGGCCCGGGGCACCGGGGAGCTGTTTTTT

D gene: .
J gene: TRBJ2-3
CDR3 length: 18
clone size: few
V gene: TRBV3-1
CDR3 protein: CASSRYHPPGPNTDTQYF
CDR3 DNA: TGTGCCAGCAGCCGATATCATCCCCCGGGACCAAACACAGATACGCAGTATTTT

D gene: .
J gene: TRBJ2-5
CDR3 length: 15
clone size: .
V gene: TRBV14
CDR3 protein: CASSQYVVGEETQYF
CDR3 DNA: TGTGCCAGCAGCCAATATGTCGTCGGTGAAGAGACCCAGTACTTC

D gene: .
J gene: TRBJ1-3
CDR3 length: 14
clone size: few
V gene: TRBV7-9
CDR3 protein: CASSTPVPVDTIYF
CDR3 DNA: TGTGCCAGCAGCACCCCAGTGCCGGTGGACACCATATATTTT

D gene: TRBD1
J gene: TRBJ2-1
CDR3 length: 17
clone size: few
V gene: TRBV28
CDR3 protein: CASIPSRGPSSYNEQFF
CDR3 DNA: TGTGCCAGCATCCCCTCCAGGGGGCCCAGCTCCTACAATGAGCAGTTCTTC

D gene: TRBD1
J gene: TRBJ2-3
CDR3 length: 15
clone size: few
V gene: TRBV7-9
CDR3 protein: CASSLRTGATDTQYF
CDR3 DNA: TGTGCCAGCAGCTTAAGGACAGGGGCGACAGATACGCAGTATTTT

D gene: .
J gene: TRBJ2-3
CDR3 length: 12
clone size: many
V gene: TRBV12-3/TRBV12-4
CDR3 protein: CASSPVRDTQYF
CDR3 DNA: TGTGCCAGCAGCCCCGTAAGGGATACGCAGTATTTT

D gene: TRBD2
J gene: TRBJ2-2
CDR3 length: 16
clone size: .
V gene: TRBV6-5
CDR3 protein: CASSSSGGGRTGELFF
CDR3 DNA: TGTGCCAGCAGTTCTAGCGGGGGGGGAAGAACCGGGGAGCTGTTTTTT

D gene: .
J gene: TRBJ1-1
CDR3 length: 14
clone size: few
V gene: TRBV10-2
CDR3 protein: CASSGVESGTEAFF
CDR3 DNA: TGCGCCAGCAGTGGGGTGGAATCGGGCACTGAAGCTTTCTTT

D gene: .
J gene: TRBJ2-1
CDR3 length: 15
clone size: .
V gene: TRBV6-2/TRBV6-3
CDR3 protein: CVIGRDLHPYNEQFF
CDR3 DNA: TGTGTCATCGGTAGGGACCTCCATCCCTACAATGAGCAGTTCTTC

D gene: .
J gene: TRBJ2-7
CDR3 length: 11
clone size: few
V gene: TRBV5-6
CDR3 protein: CASRFGKEQYF
CDR3 DNA: TGTGCCAGCAGGTTCGGGAAAGAGCAGTACTTC

D gene: .
J gene: TRBJ2-2
CDR3 length: 16
clone size: many
V gene: TRBV11-2
CDR3 protein: CASRPRGQRNTGELFF
CDR3 DNA: TGTGCCAGCCGCCCGCGGGGACAGCGGAACACCGGGGAGCTGTTTTTT

D gene: .
J gene: TRBJ2-7
CDR3 length: 13
clone size: few
V gene: TRBV7-9
CDR3 protein: CASQRVLSYEQYF
CDR3 DNA: TGTGCCAGCCAGCGGGTCCTCTCCTACGAGCAGTACTTC

D gene: TRBD1
J gene: TRBJ1-6
CDR3 length: 15
clone size: .
V gene: TRBV27
CDR3 protein: CASSLIGTGRSPLHF
CDR3 DNA: TGTGCCAGCAGTCTCATCGGGACAGGCCGTTCACCCCTCCACTTT

D gene: .
J gene: TRBJ1-1
CDR3 length: 12
clone size: few
V gene: TRBV6-6
CDR3 protein: CASSFRGNEAFF
CDR3 DNA: TGTGCCAGCAGTTTCCGGGGTAATGAAGCTTTCTTT

D gene: TRBD2
J gene: TRBJ2-2
CDR3 length: 15
clone size: few
V gene: TRBV7-8
CDR3 protein: CASSAGGLNTGELFF
CDR3 DNA: TGTGCCAGCAGCGCGGGGGGCCTGAACACCGGGGAGCTGTTTTTT

D gene: TRBD1
J gene: TRBJ2-7
CDR3 length: 16
clone size: .
V gene: TRBV4-1
CDR3 protein: CASSPRTGSNLYEQYF
CDR3 DNA: TGCGCCAGCAGCCCTCGGACAGGGAGTAATTTGTACGAGCAGTACTTC

D gene: .
J gene: TRBJ1-1
CDR3 length: 13
clone size: .
V gene: TRBV12-3/TRBV12-4
CDR3 protein: CASRFNRRAEAFF
CDR3 DNA: TGTGCCAGCAGATTTAACAGGAGAGCTGAAGCTTTCTTT

D gene: .
J gene: TRBJ2-5
CDR3 length: 15
clone size: many
V gene: TRBV6-1
CDR3 protein: CASSEWQNGGETQYF
CDR3 DNA: TGTGCCAGCAGTGAATGGCAGAATGGCGGAGAGACCCAGTACTTC

D gene: .
J gene: TRBJ2-1
CDR3 length: 13
clone size: .
V gene: TRBV13
CDR3 protein: CASSTALRNEQFF
CDR3 DNA: TGTGCCAGCAGCACCGCCCTACGGAATGAGCAGTTCTTC

D gene: TRBD1
J gene: TRBJ2-1
CDR3 length: 17
clone size: .
V gene: TRBV9
CDR3 protein: CASSRLRTGSAYNEQFF
CDR3 DNA: TGTGCCAGCAGTCGATTACGGACAGGCAGTGCCTACAATGAGCAGTTCTTC

D gene: .
J gene: TRBJ2-5
CDR3 length: 13
clone size: few
V gene: TRBV7-2
CDR3 protein: CASSLFIQETQYF
CDR3 DNA: TGTGCCAGCAGCTTATTTATCCAAGAGACCCAGTACTTC

D gene: TRBD2
J gene: TRBJ2-5
CDR3 length: 15
clone size: few
V gene: TRBV10-3
CDR3 protein: CAISAPPGGRETQYF
CDR3 DNA: TGTGCCATCAGTGCCCCTCCGGGGGGGCGGGAGACCCAGTACTTC

D gene: .
J gene: TRBJ1-1
CDR3 length: 14
clone size: .
V gene: TRBV2
CDR3 protein: CASSERNRDTEAFF
CDR3 DNA: TGTGCCAGCAGTGAACGTAACAGGGACACTGAAGCTTTCTTT

D gene: TRBD2
J gene: TRBJ2-1
CDR3 length: 16
clone size: many
V gene: TRBV7-7
CDR3 protein: CASSLELAGAYNEQFF
CDR3 DNA: TGTGCTAGCAGCTTAGAACTAGCGGGGGCCTACAATGAGCAGTTCTTC

D gene: TRBD2
J gene: TRBJ2-1
CDR3 length: 14
clone size: .
V gene: TRBV6-8
CDR3 protein: CASSLGGGLYEQFF
CDR3 DNA: TGTGCCAGCAGCCTCGGGGGGGGGTTGTATGAGCAGTTCTTC

D gene: TRBD2
J gene: TRBJ2-3
CDR3 length: 20
clone size: .
V gene: TRBV7-6
CDR3 protein: CASSLAYRTSGIIAADTQYF
CDR3 DNA: TGTGCCAGCAGCTTAGCGTACCGGACTAGCGGGATTATAGCGGCAGATACGCAGTATTTT

D gene: TRBD2
J gene: TRBJ2-3
CDR3 length: 15
clone size: few
V gene: TRBV9
CDR3 protein: CASSVASGGTDTQYF
CDR3 DNA: TGTGCCAGCAGCGTAGCTAGCGGGGGGACAGATACGCAGTATTTT

D gene: .
J gene: TRBJ1-1
CDR3 length: 17
clone size: .
V gene: TRBV25-1
CDR3 protein: CATQGIRLGAEGTEAFF
CDR3 DNA: TGTGCCACACAGGGCATTAGGTTGGGCGCGGAAGGGACTGAAGCTTTCTTT

D gene: .
J gene: TRBJ1-5
CDR3 length: 13
clone size: once
V gene: TRBV2
CDR3 protein: CASAGPQDQPQHF
CDR3 DNA: TGTGCCAGCGCCGGGCCCCAGGATCAGCCCCAGCATTTT

D gene: .
J gene: TRBJ2-1
CDR3 length: 16
clone size: .
V gene: TRBV14
CDR3 protein: CASSLPLKSSYNEQFF
CDR3 DNA: TGTGCCAGCAGCCTCCCGCTTAAGAGCTCCTACAATGAGCAGTTCTTC

D gene: TRBD1
J gene: TRBJ1-2
CDR3 length: 14
clone size: .
V gene: TRBV11-2
CDR3 protein: CASSTGQGAYGYTF
CDR3 DNA: TGTGCCAGCAGCACCGGACAGGGGGCCTATGGCTACACCTTC

D gene: .
J gene: TRBJ1-1
CDR3 length: 14
clone size: .
V gene: TRBV2
CDR3 protein: CASSEDGNSDEAFF
CDR3 DNA: TGTGCCAGCAGTGAGGACGGCAACTCCGATGAAGCTTTCTTT

D gene: .
J gene: TRBJ1-1
CDR3 length: 15
clone size: .
V gene: TRBV19
CDR3 protein: CASSTDRSMNTEAFF
CDR3 DNA: TGTGCCAGTAGTACAGACAGAAGCATGAACACTGAAGCTTTCTTT

D gene: TRBD1
J gene: TRBJ2-2
CDR3 length: 14
clone size: many
V gene: TRBV28
CDR3 protein: CASLRTGRTGELFF
CDR3 DNA: TGTGCCAGCCTCCGGACAGGGCGAACCGGGGAGCTGTTTTTT

D gene: .
J gene: TRBJ2-5
CDR3 length: 14
clone size: .
V gene: TRBV7-9
CDR3 protein: CASSLAPEGETQYF
CDR3 DNA: TGTGCCAGCAGCTTAGCCCCAGAAGGAGAGACCCAGTACTTC

D gene: .
J gene: TRBJ2-7
CDR3 length: 12
clone size: few
V gene: TRBV27
CDR3 protein: CASSRPQGEQYF
CDR3 DNA: TGTGCCAGCAGCCGTCCACAGGGCGAGCAGTACTTC

D gene: TRBD2
J gene: TRBJ2-1
CDR3 length: 17
clone size: few
V gene: TRBV25-1
CDR3 protein: CASRGLAGGSPYNEQFF
CDR3 DNA: TGTGCCAGCAGAGGACTAGCGGGGGGTAGTCCCTACAATGAGCAGTTCTTC

D gene: .
J gene: TRBJ2-3
CDR3 length: 13
clone size: .
V gene: TRBV27
CDR3 protein: CASSFEGRDTQYF
CDR3 DNA: TGTGCCAGCAGTTTCGAGGGGCGAGATACGCAGTATTTT

D gene: .
J gene: TRBJ2-2
CDR3 length: 13
clone size: .
V gene: TRBV20-1
CDR3 protein: CSAYRANTGELFF
CDR3 DNA: TGCAGCGCATATCGGGCGAACACCGGGGAGCTGTTTTTT

D gene: TRBD1
J gene: TRBJ2-1
CDR3 length: 15
clone size: .
V gene: TRBV7-9
CDR3 protein: CASSPRDRDRDEQFF
CDR3 DNA: TGTGCCAGCAGCCCCCGGGACAGGGATAGGGATGAGCAGTTCTTC

D gene: .
J gene: TRBJ1-1
CDR3 length: 12
clone size: few
V gene: TRBV12-3/TRBV12-4
CDR3 protein: CASSFEGWVAFF
CDR3 DNA: TGTGCCAGCAGTTTTGAGGGATGGGTCGCTTTCTTT

D gene: TRBD2
J gene: TRBJ2-2
CDR3 length: 16
clone size: .
V gene: TRBV9
CDR3 protein: CASSVASGGYTGELFF
CDR3 DNA: TGTGCCAGCAGCGTAGCCAGCGGGGGGTACACCGGGGAGCTGTTTTTT

D gene: TRBD1
J gene: TRBJ1-1
CDR3 length: 15
clone size: few
V gene: TRBV6-5
CDR3 protein: CASSYSKGANTEAFF
CDR3 DNA: TGTGCCAGCAGTTACTCGAAGGGGGCTAACACTGAAGCTTTCTTT

D gene: TRBD1
J gene: TRBJ1-1
CDR3 length: 18
clone size: few
V gene: TRBV27
CDR3 protein: CASSPVGRTGGLNTEAFF
CDR3 DNA: TGTGCCAGCAGTCCAGTCGGTCGGACAGGGGGCCTGAACACTGAAGCTTTCTTT

D gene: .
J gene: TRBJ2-3
CDR3 length: 13
clone size: many
V gene: TRBV12-3/TRBV12-4
CDR3 protein: CASSSFSTDTQYF
CDR3 DNA: TGTGCCAGCAGTTCTTTCTCCACAGATACGCAGTATTTT

D gene: .
J gene: TRBJ1-1
CDR3 length: 11
clone size: few
V gene: TRBV7-9
CDR3 protein: CASSRGYEAFF
CDR3 DNA: TGTGCCAGCAGCCGCGGATATGAAGCTTTCTTT

D gene: .
J gene: TRBJ1-1
CDR3 length: 13
clone size: .
V gene: TRBV6-2/TRBV6-3
CDR3 protein: CASSYAGYNEAFF
CDR3 DNA: TGTGCCAGCAGTTACGCAGGGTACAATGAAGCTTTCTTT

D gene: .
J gene: TRBJ2-1
CDR3 length: 14
clone size: few
V gene: TRBV15
CDR3 protein: CATSREAGYNEQFF
CDR3 DNA: TGTGCCACCAGCAGAGAGGCGGGCTACAATGAGCAGTTCTTC

D gene: .
J gene: TRBJ1-1
CDR3 length: 14
clone size: .
V gene: TRBV10-3
CDR3 protein: CAILDTGKVTEAFF
CDR3 DNA: TGTGCCATCCTTGATACAGGGAAGGTCACTGAAGCTTTCTTT

D gene: .
J gene: TRBJ2-6
CDR3 length: 16
clone size: .
V gene: TRBV24-1
CDR3 protein: CATSDWEGSGANVLTF
CDR3 DNA: TGTGCCACCAGTGATTGGGAAGGGTCTGGGGCCAACGTCCTGACTTTC

D gene: .
J gene: TRBJ1-1
CDR3 length: 16
clone size: few
V gene: TRBV5-4
CDR3 protein: CASSHPTGMDNTEAFF
CDR3 DNA: TGTGCCAGCAGCCACCCGACGGGGATGGATAACACTGAAGCTTTCTTT

D gene: .
J gene: TRBJ2-2
CDR3 length: 17
clone size: few
V gene: TRBV4-3
CDR3 protein: CASSQDWAGLNTGELFF
CDR3 DNA: TGCGCCAGCAGCCAAGATTGGGCAGGCCTGAACACCGGGGAGCTGTTTTTT

D gene: TRBD2
J gene: TRBJ2-1
CDR3 length: 14
clone size: few
V gene: TRBV7-2
CDR3 protein: CASSFWGGYNEQFF
CDR3 DNA: TGTGCCAGCAGCTTTTGGGGGGGGTACAATGAGCAGTTCTTC